This TCR beta chain was captured by sequencing in a study of a mutant IDH1 vaccine in newly diagnosed glioma. On the study more broadly: It was radiotherapy, temozolomide, or both that patients received previously, with most receiving both.

This clone came up a few times. Only in-frame clones appear in the TCRdb table, and some are missing; sequencing was by immunoSEQ multiplex PCR. The sample holds tens of thousands of clones, 83% seen once. Time point specified: baseline, week 1 (first vaccination visit). The treatment denotes: pre-vaccination baseline after standard-of-care therapy. Germline CDR1 reads LNHDA; CDR2 reads SQIVND (reference sequence). CDR3 length: 15 residues. The V and J ends lost 6 bases and 5 bases, in that order; junction bases with no gene match: 9. The specimen was peripheral blood mononuclear cells (PBMCs), collected from a glioma patient treated with radiotherapy, temozolomide or both. The chain combines TRBV19 with TRBJ2-2; 7 bases line up with TRBD1. The receptor comes from a woman between 18 and 29 years old with glioma. Some clones in this sample may be carry-over from other donors' samples. The CDR3 is CASSGEGARTGELFF. The CDR3 coding sequence is TGTGCCAGTAGCGGCGAGGGGGCGAGGACCGGGGAGCTGTTTTTT.